This T cell receptor beta chain was observed in a study of OX40 agonist ivuxolimab in advanced cancers. Overall study context: An agonistic human IgG2 monoclonal antibody against OX40 (CD134) was given. Every 2 weeks, ivuxolimab was infused into the patients intravenously at between 0.01 and 10 mg/kg.

Germline lookup yields CDR1 MNHNS and CDR2 SASEGT. V lost 3 bases, J lost 4 bases, and 12 bases lay in between. The CDR3 totals 14 residues. Whole-study findings and limits: Both CD4+ and CD8+ T cell populations in blood had undergone clonal expansion by week 6 at 0.1 to 3.0 mg/kg.

The repertoire was sequenced with immunoSEQ multiplex PCR; TCRdb's copy has only in-frame clones and lacks some. The sample comprises under 75,000 clones, roughly 91% of which are singletons, and approximately 0.8% rests with the top ten. Concerning this clone itself: No antigen is known for it.

The receptor's source is an adult with an advanced solid tumor such as melanoma, head and neck, liver or kidney cancer. The chain combines TRBV6-1 with TRBJ1-1; D is unresolved. Sequences were derived from CD4+ or CD8+ T cells sorted from blood, sampled in a trial of the OX40 agonist ivuxolimab. The CDR3 here is CASSDSTPGTEAFF. The DNA of the CDR3 is TGTGCCAGCAGTGACAGTACCCCCGGCACTGAAGCTTTCTTT.